This TCR beta chain stems from a study of beta chain features in type 1 diabetes. Expressed TCRB transcripts were sequenced because the isolated RNA had all been reverse transcribed beforehand. Generated by immunoSEQ multiplex PCR, the TCRdb table keeps only in-frame clones and is missing some. The table records 300,000 to 400,000 clones, roughly 8% of them present only once. Per germline, CDR1 MNHEY and CDR2 SVGAGI. The CDR3 loop spans 14 amino acids. Losses at the gene ends were 5 bases for V and 4 bases for J; bases not matched to a gene: 8. The material sequenced was central memory CD4+ T cells from blood. The receptor was derived from a young woman in good health. V gene TRBV6-5 combines with J gene TRBJ2-7, with 7 bases that match TRBD1. Written as DNA, the CDR3 is TGTGCCAGCAGTAAGGGGGCTTTGAGTTACGAGCAGTACTTC. Translating gives CASSKGALSYEQYF.